This TCR beta chain was documented in a study of T cells in Graves' hyperthyroidism and ophthalmopathy (dated by TCRdb to the late 2010s). Broadly, across the study: Peripheral blood samples were taken at initial diagnosis, before any treatment was given. To identify TCR V-J signatures that set the groups apart, the researchers used a discovery cohort of approximately 98 patients, made up of 40 to 45 with Graves' ophthalmopathy and about 60 with stable Graves' hyperthyroidism. Prospective prediction of ophthalmopathy was tested in an independent validation cohort of some 20 hyperthyroidism patients and some 17 patients who later progressed to ophthalmopathy. For training and testing, the 95 to 100 patients in the discovery cohort were randomly divided in a 7:3 ratio. In addition, the study compared T-cell repertoires in thyroid tissue and in blood from 6 or 7 Graves' hyperthyroidism patients. Once sampling was done, hyperthyroidism patients were given methimazole at a starting dose of 30 mg daily, whereas ophthalmopathy patients were given high-dose intravenous methylprednisolone. TCR Vbeta CDR3 sequencing of approximately 140 peripheral blood samples (over 40 ophthalmopathy, about 74 hyperthyroidism and 17 progressor patients) is reported in the paper. Study-wide conclusions, independent of this receptor: No statistical method was used to fix the sample size in advance, and group allocation was not hidden from the investigators. Most expanded thyroid clonotypes (frequency above 0.001) were also found in blood, which suggests that blood repertoires may mirror thyroid immune responses. A model built on a 13 V-J signature distinguished ophthalmopathy from stable hyperthyroidism, reaching about 88% sensitivity and about 81% specificity in cross-validation and 80%/75% in testing. In validation, progression to ophthalmopathy was predicted by the model with around 71% sensitivity and approximately 78% specificity, a median of approximately 6.5 months before onset.

This clonotype was seen many times. The antigen it binds to is not known. Base qualities are not provided; no much larger clone lies one nucleotide away. The TCR beta CDR3 regions were amplified from the RNA transcripts. The first round of RT-PCR for the TCR CDR3 was performed with the HTBI primer set and the Qiagen OneStep RT-PCR kit. Libraries were constructed in a second round of multiplex PCR, after which size selection and purification were carried out. Paired-end sequencing of the libraries was performed with 100 bp reads on an Illumina HiSeq2000. The authors processed their data as follows. SOAPnuke was used to process the raw data, removing reads that contained adapters or uncalled bases, had a mean Phred below 15, or lacked an exact match to the constant primer or identifier. High-quality paired reads were merged with COPE v1.2.5, and unique nucleotide sequences were defined as clonotypes. MiTCR v1.1 was used to align the clonotypes against IMGT TRBV, TRBD and TRBJ reference segments. The analysis included only V-J combinations with a frequency above 0.0001, which together covered 99.2% of the repertoires. The TCS score was defined as F50 (clonal expansion) divided by E x V (chaos), with BLOSUM62-based TCRdist calculated between CDR3 peptides within each V-J. Welch's t-statistics and random forest reduced approximately 520 V-J features to around 14, which were used in a naive Bayes classifier (R e1071). TCRdb passed the public sequencing reads through fastp at Q25 and MiXCR, retaining productive beta sequences. Rows with one shared CDR3 protein collapse into an entry with the most common genes and DNA. Clone size and V and J calls follow TCRdb, not the original study. The sample table lists about 400,000 distinct CDR3 sequences, approximately 14% of them with a count of one. Of the sample, around 20% falls within the top ten clones.

Trimming accounts for 5 bases at V and 0 bases at J, while the number of junction bases matched to no gene is 7. The germline V gene yields MDHEN for CDR1 and SYDVKM for CDR2. The CDR3 spans 16 residues, from the cysteine through the phenylalanine. Only the CDR3 DNA is retained, 48 bases long and in frame from the first base. Ophthalmopathy patients had moderately to severely active disease, Clinical Activity Score of at least 3, NOSPECS grade of at least 4, and duration under 3 months. Patients with uncontrolled infections, other autoimmune diseases, pregnancy or lactation were excluded. Diagnoses relied on clinical symptoms, serum thyroxine and TRAb, thyroid ultrasound and orbital computed tomography. PBMCs were isolated from 7.5 to 10 ml of fresh peripheral blood by Ficoll-Paque density gradient centrifugation. Total RNA was extracted using Trizol reagent, and RNA quality was assessed on an Agilent 2100 Bioanalyzer.

The sequence joins TRBV28 to TRBJ1-3; TRBD1 aligns with 7 central bases. The receptor was isolated from a woman aged 30 to 39 with Graves' ophthalmopathy. Input material: blood. The CDR3 has the sequence CASSTTGTFSGNTIYF. The bases are TGTGCCAGCAGTACGACAGGGACCTTCTCTGGAAACACCATATATTTT.